The present T cell receptor (beta chain) was sequenced within a study of regulatory T cells in long-lasting Graves disease. Trimming cost V 0 bases and J 2 bases; bases outside gene matches: 4. The length of the CDR3 is 15 residues. The germline V gene encodes CDR1 SGHRS and CDR2 YFSETQ. Combining iRepertoire HTBI primers with Arm-PCR of CDR3 regions, the authors built TCR beta libraries. TCRdb re-called the multiplex PCR reads through MiXCR, storing one row per CDR3 protein. The table lists under 450,000 distinct CDR3 sequences, around 20% of them singletons. Time point noted: persistent/refractory GD, antithyroid drugs over 5 years with positive TRAb. Extracted PBMC RNA gave rise to the TCR library. Under American Thyroid Association guidelines, Graves' disease was diagnosed.

The V gene is TRBV5-1, the J gene TRBJ2-5; 7 nucleotides line up with TRBD2. The clonotype comes from a female donor with Graves disease. This sample comprised peripheral blood mononuclear cells (PBMCs), obtained when the disease was refractory, from a patient treated with antithyroid drugs. CDR3 amino acids: CASSLAGRRQETQYF. DNA of the CDR3: TGCGCCAGCAGCTTGGCCGGGAGGAGACAAGAGACCCAGTACTTC.